The 4 T cell receptor beta chains listed next were all sequenced from one sample in a study of cytomegalovirus exposure and HLA in healthy donors (dated by TCRdb to the late 2010s). Library generation was performed with the immunoSEQ multiplex PCR assay. For the multiplex PCR, a mixture combining 60 forward primers for TCR Vbeta segments and 13 reverse primers for TCR Jbeta segments was used. TCRdb carries this immuneACCESS record with in-frame sequences only. Its versions omit some clonotypes, under half of them owing to an unresolved V gene in the studies checked, with the rest unexplained. This sample's table lists over 120,000 clones. 0.8% to 1% of the sample belongs to the ten largest clones. Sequenced material: PBMCs. The receptors were sampled from a male donor in good health and CMV-seronegative.

This chain joins TRBV5-1 and TRBJ2-5; the D is unclear. V lost 0 bases, J lost 0 bases, and 6 bases lay in between. Germline V gene lookup returns CDR1 SGHRS and CDR2 YFSETQ. This CDR3 has 14 residues. The chain's CDR3 is CASSLATHQETQYF. For the CDR3, the DNA is TGCGCCAGCAGCTTGGCGACACACCAAGAGACCCAGTACTTC.

This chain joins TRBV6-1 and TRBJ2-7, with 10 bases matching TRBD1. Germline trimming cut 4 bases from V and 6 bases from J; bases unmatched to any gene: 12. This CDR3 has 16 residues. CDR1 is MNHNS and CDR2 is SASEGT in the germline V gene. CDR3 protein: CASSGLTGTGASEQYF. For the CDR3, the DNA is TGTGCCAGCAGTGGACTAACCGGGACAGGGGCGAGCGAGCAGTACTTC.

V gene TRBV19 combines with J gene TRBJ1-4; the D gene is possibly TRBD1 (6 bases). Germline lookup yields CDR1 LNHDA and CDR2 SQIVND (reference sequence). The V gene lost 7 bases and the J gene lost 2 bases, with 17 bases spanning the gap. The CDR3 runs 16 residues. CDR3 protein: CASNGGRDSTNEKLFF. CDR3 nucleotide sequence: TGTGCCAGTAACGGGGGGCGGGATTCGACTAATGAAAAACTGTTTTTT.

V gene TRBV9 combines with J gene TRBJ2-3; TRBD2 is a possible D gene (5 bases). This CDR3 region has 15 residues. Germline CDR1 reads SGDLS; CDR2 reads YYNGEE. The ends were cut back, 3 bases at V and 0 bases at J, with 11 bases in the middle. Here the CDR3 reads CASSARGSSTDTQYF. DNA for the CDR3: TGTGCCAGCAGCGCACGGGGATCTAGCACAGATACGCAGTATTTT.